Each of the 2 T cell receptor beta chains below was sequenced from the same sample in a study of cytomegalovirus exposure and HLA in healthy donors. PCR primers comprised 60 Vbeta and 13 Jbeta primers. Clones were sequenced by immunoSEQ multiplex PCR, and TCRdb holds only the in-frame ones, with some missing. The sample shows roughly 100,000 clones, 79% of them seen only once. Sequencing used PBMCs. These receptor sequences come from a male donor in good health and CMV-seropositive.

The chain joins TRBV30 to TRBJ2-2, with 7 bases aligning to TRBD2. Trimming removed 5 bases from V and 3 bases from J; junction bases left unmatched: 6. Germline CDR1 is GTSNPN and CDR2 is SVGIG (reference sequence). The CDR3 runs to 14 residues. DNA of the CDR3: TGTGCCTGGGCCGGGACTACTCACACCGGGGAGCTGTTTTTT. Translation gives CAWAGTTHTGELFF.

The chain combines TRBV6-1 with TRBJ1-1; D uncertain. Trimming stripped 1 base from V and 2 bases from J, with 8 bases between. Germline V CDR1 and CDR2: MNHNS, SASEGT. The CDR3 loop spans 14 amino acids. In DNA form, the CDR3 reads TGTGCCAGCAGTGAAGATGGCCGAAACACTGAAGCTTTCTTT. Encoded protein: CASSEDGRNTEAFF.